A selection of T cell receptor beta chains follows, all from one sample in a study of blood T cell repertoires in COVID-19. Some clones are missing from TCRdb's copy, which holds only in-frame ones; the method was immunoSEQ multiplex PCR. Among fewer than 250,000 clones listed, 92% were seen once. The sample comprised peripheral blood. These receptors were taken from a young man with COVID-19, enrolled during active disease. The CDR3 runs from the conserved cysteine through the conserved F or W. D genes are given only for firm matches. Some rows have no size entry. The others give once, few or many, or a class for an expanded clone.

size	D	V	J	DNA	CDR3
-	-	TRBV2	TRBJ2-7	TGTGCCAGCAGAGCGACAGACTCCTACGAGCAGTACTTC	CASRATDSYEQYF
few	-	TRBV10-1	TRBJ2-2	TGCGCCAGCAGTGAGGGGAGTCCCACCGGGGAGCTGTTTTTT	CASSEGSPTGELFF
-	TRBD2	TRBV15	TRBJ2-1	TGTGCCACCAAGGATAGCGGGGAATCCTACAATGAGCAGTTCTTC	CATKDSGESYNEQFF
-	-	TRBV6-5	TRBJ1-6	TGTGCCATTCTAAGGGAGGTTAATTCACCCCTCCACTTT	CAILREVNSPLHF
-	TRBD1	TRBV5-1	TRBJ1-1	TGCGCCAGCAGCTTGCGACAGGGCGACACTGAAGCTTTCTTT	CASSLRQGDTEAFF
-	-	TRBV29-1	TRBJ1-4	TGCAGCGTCGCCGCAAGAACAGGGCGAGAACTGTTTTTT	CSVAARTGRELFF
-	-	TRBV18	TRBJ1-1	TGTGCCAGCTCTCAAGTATCTATGAACACTGAAGCTTTCTTT	CASSQVSMNTEAFF
-	TRBD1	TRBV18	TRBJ1-1	TGTGCCAGCTCACCGGCGACAGGGGGGGCGGGTGAAGCTTTCTTT	CASSPATGGAGEAFF
-	-	TRBV6-1	TRBJ2-4	TGTGCCAGCAGTGAGCAGGGGTTAGCCAAAAACATTCAGTACTTC	CASSEQGLAKNIQYF
-	-	TRBV4-2	TRBJ1-2	TGTGCCAGCAGCCAAGCCGGGACAAATAACTATGGCTACACCTTC	CASSQAGTNNYGYTF
few	TRBD2	TRBV5-1	TRBJ2-3	TGCGCCAGCAGCTTGGGAGCTAGCGGGGAGGATACGCAGTATTTT	CASSLGASGEDTQYF
once	-	TRBV5-1	TRBJ2-2	TGCGCCAGCAGCCGGGTAGCTACGGACACCGGGGAGCTGTTTTTT	CASSRVATDTGELFF
-	TRBD1	TRBV19	TRBJ2-2	TGTGCCAGTACATGGGACAGGGGATCCACCGGGGAGCTGTTTTTT	CASTWDRGSTGELFF
-	TRBD2	TRBV4-1	TRBJ2-2	TGCGCCAGCAGCCACCCTGGACTAGCGGGGGTCCCTGGGAACACCGGGGAGCTGTTTTTT	CASSHPGLAGVPGNTGELFF
few	-	TRBV4-1	TRBJ1-2	TGCGCCAGCAGCCAAGACCCAGGGGTAAACTATGGCTACACCTTC	CASSQDPGVNYGYTF
once	-	TRBV5-1	TRBJ1-2	TGCGCCAGCAGCTTGGACTTCCAGGGTCGACGCTACACCTTC	CASSLDFQGRRYTF
-	-	TRBV5-1	TRBJ1-1	TGCGCCAGCAGCCCGGAACAGGGCACTGAAGCTTTCTTT	CASSPEQGTEAFF
-	-	TRBV10-2	TRBJ1-6	TGCGCCAGCAGTGATCCCCAGGGGACCTCACCCCTCCACTTT	CASSDPQGTSPLHF
-	-	TRBV7-9	TRBJ1-6	TGTGCCAGCAGCTTAGTCTGGACTGAGGATGGGAATTCACCCCTCCACTTT	CASSLVWTEDGNSPLHF
-	-	TRBV19	TRBJ2-3	TGTGCCACCTCACCCGGGACATTCAGGGGGGCCCCAGATACGCAGTATTTT	CATSPGTFRGAPDTQYF
-	TRBD1	TRBV6-5	TRBJ2-7	TGTGCCAGCAGACAGGGACAGGGCGCCTACGAGCAGTACTTC	CASRQGQGAYEQYF
-	TRBD1	TRBV20-1	TRBJ1-2	TGCAGTGCTAGTGACAGGGGGCAAGGCTATGGCTACACCTTC	CSASDRGQGYGYTF
-	TRBD1	TRBV19	TRBJ1-2	TGTGCCAGTAGTGTCGGACAGGGGGCAGATGGCTACACCTTC	CASSVGQGADGYTF
-	TRBD2	TRBV14	TRBJ2-3	TGTGCCAGCCGTAGCGGGGATACGCAGTATTTT	CASRSGDTQYF
-	TRBD1	TRBV19	TRBJ1-4	TGTGCCAGCACCGGGACAGGGGTCGTAAAACTGTTTTTT	CASTGTGVVKLFF
-	TRBD2	TRBV5-1	TRBJ2-1	TGCGCCAGCAGCTTGGAAGCGGGGGAGTGGAATGAGCAGTTCTTC	CASSLEAGEWNEQFF
-	TRBD2	TRBV3-1/TRBV3-2	TRBJ2-5	TGTGCCAGCAGCCAGAAGCGGGGTAAGGAGACCCAGTACTTC	CASSQKRGKETQYF
-	TRBD1	TRBV11-2	TRBJ2-1	TGTGCCAGCAGCTTAGGGGACAGGCCCAATGAGCAGTTCTTC	CASSLGDRPNEQFF
-	TRBD2	TRBV3-1/TRBV3-2	TRBJ2-1	TGTGCCAGCAGCCAAGATAAGGTAGCGGGCCATGAGCAGTTCTTC	CASSQDKVAGHEQFF
-	TRBD1	TRBV2	TRBJ1-5	TGTGCCAGCAGTCCCCGGGCAGGGGGGACCTTTAGTAGTAGCAATCAGCCCCAGCATTTT	CASSPRAGGTFSSSNQPQHF
-	TRBD1	TRBV4-1	TRBJ2-2	TGCGCCAGCAGCCATGGCCCCGGACAGGATCCCACCGGGGAGCTGTTTTTT	CASSHGPGQDPTGELFF
-	TRBD1	TRBV6-6	TRBJ1-1	TGTGCCAGCAGCAAAGAGCCGGGACAGGGGGCTGAAGCTTTCTTT	CASSKEPGQGAEAFF
-	-	TRBV3-1/TRBV3-2	TRBJ2-3	TGTGCCAGCAGCCAAGCCAGCGGTGGCACAGATACGCAGTATTTT	CASSQASGGTDTQYF
-	-	TRBV14	TRBJ2-5	TGTGCCAGCAGCCAAGGACAGAGACTCCAGGAGACCCAGTACTTC	CASSQGQRLQETQYF
-	TRBD1	TRBV9	TRBJ2-7	TGTGCCAGCAGTGGACAGGGGGCGGACGAGCAGTACTTC	CASSGQGADEQYF
-	-	TRBV3-1/TRBV3-2	TRBJ1-5	TGTGCCAGCAGCCAAGGAGTGGAGGGCCATCAGCCCCAGCATTTT	CASSQGVEGHQPQHF
once	-	TRBV13	TRBJ2-6	TGTGCCAGCCTCCTTCTCTCTGGGGCCAACGTCCTGACTTTC	CASLLLSGANVLTF
-	-	TRBV4-1	TRBJ2-5	TGCGCCAGCAGCCAAGGTCGGACTAGGGACATGGAGACCCAGTACTTC	CASSQGRTRDMETQYF
-	-	TRBV3-1/TRBV3-2	TRBJ1-1	TGTGCCAGCAGCCGAGGGATGAACACTGAAGCTTTCTTT	CASSRGMNTEAFF
-	-	TRBV27	TRBJ1-1	TGTGCCAGCAGTTTGTTTCCCGTGGCAGGCTACACTGAAGCTTTCTTT	CASSLFPVAGYTEAFF
-	-	TRBV23-1	TRBJ1-5	TGCGCCAGCAAGGGGTCAGGAAGCAATCAGCCCCAGCATTTT	CASKGSGSNQPQHF
-	TRBD1	TRBV5-1	TRBJ2-1	TGCGCCAGCAGCACGGAGGGACAGGTAGTCCGCAATGAGCAGTTCTTC	CASSTEGQVVRNEQFF
-	-	TRBV18	TRBJ1-2	TGTGCCAGCTCACGACAAAGGTTAGGTTCGGATGGCTACACCTTC	CASSRQRLGSDGYTF
-	-	TRBV25-1	TRBJ2-1	TGTGCCAGCAGTGAGGGGAGCGGAGTTCGGAATGAGCAGTTCTTC	CASSEGSGVRNEQFF
-	-	TRBV5-4	TRBJ2-3	TGTGCCAGCAGCTTGGCTCCTACAAGAACGGGAAGCACAGATACGCAGTATTTT	CASSLAPTRTGSTDTQYF
-	TRBD1	TRBV2	TRBJ1-5	TGTGCCAGCAGTAATACAGGGGGCAATCAGCCCCAGCATTTT	CASSNTGGNQPQHF
-	TRBD2	TRBV7-2	TRBJ2-1	TGTGCCAGCAGCTTAGAGGGAGCGGGGGTGCACAATGAGCAGTTCTTC	CASSLEGAGVHNEQFF
-	TRBD1	TRBV6-5	TRBJ2-5	TGTGCCGGGGAATCCGGGACAGTGGAAGAGACCCAGTACTTC	CAGESGTVEETQYF
-	-	TRBV6-5	TRBJ1-1	TGTGCCAGCAGATCAAGGGTGGCAGGGACTGAAGCTTTCTTT	CASRSRVAGTEAFF
-	-	TRBV13	TRBJ2-3	TGTGCCAGCAGTTTAGGCGGGGAAGGCACAGATACGCAGTATTTT	CASSLGGEGTDTQYF
-	-	TRBV15	TRBJ1-1	TGTGCCACCAGCAGAGATCTACCACAGGGTATGAACACTGAAGCTTTCTTT	CATSRDLPQGMNTEAFF
-	TRBD2	TRBV7-9	TRBJ2-1	TGTGCCAGCAGCTTAGGAACCTTCGGGGGGGCGGACAATGAGCAGTTCTTC	CASSLGTFGGADNEQFF
-	-	TRBV7-2	TRBJ1-1	TGTGCCAGTAGAATGGGCCAGGTTAACACTGAAGCTTTCTTT	CASRMGQVNTEAFF
-	TRBD1	TRBV6-2/TRBV6-3	TRBJ2-3	TGTGCCAGCAGTTCGGGACAGGGGGCCGGAGATACGCAGTATTTT	CASSSGQGAGDTQYF
-	-	TRBV10-3	TRBJ1-2	TGTGCCATCAGTGGCGGACAGTATGGCTACACCTTC	CAISGGQYGYTF
-	TRBD1	TRBV7-9	TRBJ1-5	TGTGCCAGCAGCTTGGGGACAGGGCGGATCAATCAGCCCCAGCATTTT	CASSLGTGRINQPQHF